The present T cell receptor beta chain was sequenced within a study of blood T cells in healthy people across ages. Study-wide findings and caveats: Aged donors had fewer naive CD4+ cells and lower diversity than long-lived donors.

Germline-derived CDR1 and CDR2 are SQVTM and ANQGSEA. The CDR3 length is 15 residues. V was clipped by 7 bases and J by 4 bases, with 20 bases between them. A J-beta primer mix and a sample-barcoded 5' primer were used in a second PCR of about 6 to 12 cycles. Carrying 12 random nucleotides, a template-switch adaptor labeled each individual cDNA molecule. TCRdb independently ran MiXCR on the 5' RACE reads; one entry per CDR3 protein. The sample holds about 830,000 distinct CDR3 sequences; roughly 60% are singletons and the top ten take over 20%. Concerning this clonotype: The antigen remains unidentified.

This chain connects TRBV29-1 to TRBJ2-1; D possibly uses TRBD1 or TRBD2 (7 bases each). The sequence came from a man younger than 40 in good health. The sample comprised blood. CDR3 DNA sequence: TGCAGCGGTATTTTACAGGGGAGGGTTTACAATGAGCAGTTCTTC. Its translation is CSGILQGRVYNEQFF.